These 28 T cell receptor beta chains came from one sample sequenced in a study of cytomegalovirus exposure and HLA in healthy donors. Both 60 Vbeta primers and 13 Jbeta primers went into the PCR. Method: immunoSEQ multiplex PCR; TCRdb's copy keeps in-frame clones and lacks some. The sample lists 35,000 to 40,000 clones; about 67% were seen once. Material: PBMCs. Receptor source: a young man in good health and CMV-seronegative.

This chain links TRBV15 with TRBJ1-4, with TRBD1 identical over 8 bases. Per the germline V gene, CDR1 is LNHNV and CDR2 is YYDKDF (reference sequence). The trim removed 3 bases at V and 5 bases at J, leaving 5 bases unmatched. CDR3 length: 15 residues. The CDR3 region has the DNA TGTGCCACCAGCAGCGACAGGGGTAGAAATGAAAAACTGTTTTTT. This codes for CATSSDRGRNEKLFF.

CDR3 region: CASSLVRGLPGELFF. CDR3 in DNA: TGCGCCAGCAGCTTAGTTAGGGGCCTCCCCGGGGAGCTGTTTTTT. The gene calls are TRBV5-1 and TRBJ2-2; the D gene is possibly TRBD1 (5 bases). This CDR3 has 15 amino acids. The germline V gene has CDR1 SGHRS and CDR2 YFSETQ. With 2 bases removed from V and 6 bases from J, the gap between germline ends came to 14 bases.

This clone was detected only once. In DNA, the CDR3 is TGTGCCAGCAGTCCAAGGTCGGCAGGAGGCTACAATGAGCAGTTCTTC. This sequence encodes CASSPRSAGGYNEQFF. The chain carries TRBV5-4 and TRBJ2-1; D might be TRBD2 (5 bases). Trimming took off 5 bases at V and 3 bases at J, with 18 bases between the two ends. This CDR3 comprises 16 residues. The germline CDR1 and CDR2 sequences are SGHNT and YYREEE (reference sequence). The full variable domain, its missing parts supplied by reference TRBV5-4 and TRBJ2-1, is ETGVTQSPTHLIKTRGQQVTLRCSSQSGHNTVSWYQQALGQGPQFIFQYYREEENGRGNFPPRFSGLQFPNYSSELNVNALELDDSALYLCASSPRSAGGYNEQFFGPGTRLTVL.

The rearrangement links TRBV19 to TRBJ1-5; tentative D call: TRBD1 (5 bases). Per germline, CDR1 LNHDA and CDR2 SQIVND (reference sequence). The CDR3 is 13 residues long. V was pared by 5 bases and J by 6 bases, with 11 bases between. CDR3: CASSRQGGQPQHF. The CDR3 region has the DNA TGTGCCAGTAGTCGGCAGGGCGGTCAGCCCCAGCATTTT. The full variable domain, in which reference TRBV19 and TRBJ1-5 provide the parts outside the CDR3, is DGGITQSPKYLFRKEGQNVTLSCEQNLNHDAMYWYRQDPGQGLRLIYYSQIVNDFQKGDIAEGYSVSREKKESFPLTVTSAQKNPTAFYLCASSRQGGQPQHFGDGTRLSIL.

The V gene is TRBV23-1, the J gene TRBJ1-3; maybe TRBD1 (6 bases). TRBV23-1 is an ORF, and what it does is uncertain. Trimming pared 2 bases from V and 4 bases from J, leaving 6 bases between. The CDR3 is made up of 13 amino acids. The CDR3 nucleotides read TGCGCCAGCAGTCAAAGGGGGGGAAACACCATATATTTT. Translation: CASSQRGGNTIYF.

The chain is built from TRBV5-1 and TRBJ2-1; 7 nucleotides align to TRBD1. CDR3 size: 16 residues. From germline, CDR1 is SGHRS and CDR2 YFSETQ. Germline trimming cut 3 bases from V and 0 bases from J; bases unmatched to any gene: 6. The CDR3 is CASSYGQESSYNEQFF. The CDR3 DNA sequence: TGCGCCAGCAGCTATGGACAGGAAAGCTCCTACAATGAGCAGTTCTTC.

CDR3 residues: CASSIKIGSPYGYTF. CDR3 sequence (DNA): TGTGCCAGTAGTATAAAGATCGGGAGTCCCTATGGCTACACCTTC. The rearrangement links TRBV19 to TRBJ1-2; D is ambiguous. V gave up 2 bases and J gave up 4 bases, with 14 bases separating them. Germline assignment: CDR1 LNHDA and CDR2 SQIVND (reference sequence). CDR3 length: 15 residues.

This clone was picked up one time. A junction end diverges from the germline sequence, so it may reflect a read error. The sample contains more than one DNA sequence encoding this CDR3. V and J are TRBV6-6 and TRBJ1-1; D gene uncertain. The CDR3 covers 13 residues. The germline CDR1 and CDR2 sequences are MNHNY and SVGAGI (reference sequence). CDR3 nucleotides: TGTGCTAGCAGTACGGGGAAGAACACTGAAGCTTTCTTT. Its protein product is CASSTGKNTEAFF.

The chain combines TRBV19 with TRBJ2-1; 10 bases agree with TRBD1. From germline, CDR1 is LNHDA and CDR2 SQIVND (reference sequence). The CDR3 has 15 amino acids. Unmatched junction bases numbered 12, after V lost 7 bases and J lost 9 bases. This CDR3 is CASMERDRGRGEQFF. The CDR3 bases are TGTGCCAGTATGGAGCGGGACAGGGGAAGGGGTGAGCAGTTCTTC.

The chain joins TRBV7-9 to TRBJ1-5, with TRBD1 identical over 8 bases. CDR1 is SEHNR, CDR2 FQNEAQ, per germline (reference sequence). CDR3 length equals 13 residues. The V segment lost 7 bases and the J segment 4 bases; nucleotides outside the gene matches: 3. The CDR3 DNA reads as TGTGCCAGCACGGACAGGGAGAATCAGCCCCAGCATTTT. Translating gives CASTDRENQPQHF.

The chain is built from TRBV19 and TRBJ2-1; tentative D call: TRBD2 (7 bases). CDR3 length: 14 amino acids. Germline CDR1 is LNHDA and CDR2 is SQIVND (reference sequence). V lost 3 bases, J lost 10 bases, and 16 bases lay in between. The CDR3 coding sequence is TGTGCCAGTAGTATGCGGGGGCCGGTGGAGGAGCAGTTCTTC. This encodes CASSMRGPVEEQFF.

The chain carries TRBV29-1 and TRBJ2-2; unclear D gene. This CDR3 region has 11 residues. V lost 6 bases to trimming and J lost 4 bases, with 6 bases between them. Germline CDR1 reads SQVTM; CDR2 reads ANQGSEA. CDR3 sequence: CSVRSTGELFF. The DNA of the CDR3 is TGCAGCGTCCGGAGCACCGGGGAGCTGTTTTTT.

The V gene is TRBV6-5, the J gene TRBJ2-5, with TRBD1 identical over 7 bases. The CDR3 spans 15 residues. The germline gives CDR1 MNHEY, CDR2 SVGAGI. V shed 2 bases and J 2 bases; nucleotides not matched to a gene: 5. This chain's CDR3 is CASSYDRVGQETQYF. DNA of the CDR3: TGTGCCAGCAGTTACGACAGGGTGGGACAAGAGACCCAGTACTTC.

This clone has a single count. The J gene is TRBJ1-2, the V gene TRBV6-1; the D gene is possibly TRBD1 (5 bases). This CDR3 spans 20 amino acids. The germline V and J ends were trimmed by 4 bases and 0 bases, with 27 bases remaining between them. Per germline, CDR1 MNHNS and CDR2 SASEGT. The CDR3 region is CASSGGGGTEKIISNYGYTF. The CDR3 coding sequence is TGTGCCAGCAGTGGGGGTGGGGGGACGGAGAAAATCATATCTAACTATGGCTACACCTTC.

The genes are TRBV18 and TRBJ1-1; D uncertain. CDR3 length equals 14 residues. The germline V and J ends were trimmed by 2 bases and 2 bases, with 9 bases remaining between them. Per the germline V gene, CDR1 is KGHSH and CDR2 is LQKENI. The CDR3 here is CASSPWTGNTEAFF. The CDR3 nucleotides are TGTGCCAGCTCACCATGGACGGGAAACACTGAAGCTTTCTTT.

This rearrangement joins TRBV5-8 to TRBJ2-1; unclear D gene. CDR1 and CDR2 (germline): SGHTS, YDEGEE. The V and J ends lost 1 base and 6 bases respectively, with 5 bases between them. The CDR3 covers 12 residues. The CDR3 loop is CASSLTGNEQFF. CDR3 nucleotide sequence: TGTGCCAGCAGCTTGACCGGCAATGAGCAGTTCTTC.

This rearrangement joins TRBV4-1 to TRBJ2-3, with a tentative D call TRBD1 (6 bases). This CDR3 has 15 residues. V shed 2 bases and J shed 4 bases, with 13 bases lying between them. The V gene's germline CDR1 is MGHRA and CDR2 YSYEKL. The CDR3 is CASSQSQGAADTQYF. CDR3 bases: TGCGCCAGCAGCCAATCACAGGGAGCCGCAGATACGCAGTATTTT.

The chain links TRBV18 to TRBJ2-6; D remains unclear. The CDR3 length is 14 residues. Germline V gene sequence: CDR1 KGHSH, CDR2 LQKENI. V lost 2 bases and J 4 bases, leaving 6 bases between the germline ends. The CDR3 here is CASSPSRGANVLTF. The DNA of the CDR3 is TGTGCCAGCTCACCATCCAGAGGGGCCAACGTCCTGACTTTC.

V usage is TRBV2 and J usage is TRBJ1-1; 7 bases fit TRBD1. CDR1 SNHLY and CDR2 FYNNEI come from the germline V gene. V was pared by 4 bases and J by 0 bases, with 2 bases of the junction left unmatched. This CDR3 is 14 amino acids long. The CDR3 region is CASSVQGMNTEAFF. Written as DNA, the CDR3 is TGTGCCAGCAGTGTACAGGGGATGAACACTGAAGCTTTCTTT.

The rearrangement joins TRBV12-5 to TRBJ1-1; 8 bases align to TRBD1. The CDR3 sequence is 14 residues long. Losses at the gene ends were 1 base for V and 7 bases for J; bases not matched to a gene: 5. Germline V gene sequence: CDR1 LGHNT, CDR2 FRNRAP. CDR3 nucleotides: TGTGCTAGTGGTTTGGGGAGACAGGGGAGTGAAGCTTTCTTT. Its protein product is CASGLGRQGSEAFF.

The chain has TRBV19 and TRBJ2-3; 10 bases are a match to TRBD2. This CDR3 is built from 15 residues. Germline CDR1 reads LNHDA; CDR2 reads SQIVND (reference sequence). Trimming cost V 7 bases and J 4 bases; bases outside gene matches: 8. CDR3 DNA sequence: TGTGCCAGTACCGCTAGCGGGAGTCGGGCAGATACGCAGTATTTT. The encoded protein is CASTASGSRADTQYF.

This chain joins TRBV5-4 and TRBJ2-4; D may be TRBD1 (8 bases). V lost 4 bases and J lost 8, with 13 bases in between. Looked up from germline, CDR1 is SGHNT and CDR2 is YYREEE (reference sequence). The CDR3 covers 13 residues. The CDR3 loop is CASSQQGGDIQYF. In DNA form, the CDR3 reads TGTGCCAGCAGCCAACAGGGGGGGGACATTCAGTACTTC.

The V call is TRBV18, the J call TRBJ2-7; a weak D match, TRBD1 (5 bases). V gave up 3 bases and J gave up 2 bases, with 17 bases separating them. The CDR3 contains 16 residues. In germline, CDR1 is KGHSH, CDR2 LQKENI. CDR3 coding DNA: TGTGCCAGCTCACCCCCCGACAGTAATCCGCCCTACGAGCAGTACTTC. It is translated as CASSPPDSNPPYEQYF.

The chain is built from TRBV4-1 and TRBJ2-3, with 8 bases identical to TRBD2. The V and J ends lost 1 base and 6 bases, in that order; junction bases with no gene match: 3. Germline CDR1 MGHRA, CDR2 YSYEKL. The CDR3 contains 14 residues. The CDR3 reads CASSQGTSFDTQYF. The CDR3 DNA reads TGCGCCAGCAGCCAAGGGACTAGCTTTGATACGCAGTATTTT.

The CDR3 reads CASSQDRLEGNPYEQYF. CDR3 bases: TGTGCCAGCAGCCAAGATCGGTTGGAGGGAAATCCCTACGAGCAGTACTTC. This chain connects TRBV14 to TRBJ2-7; TRBD2 might be the D (6 bases). The V end lost 0 bases, the J end lost 2 bases, and 17 bases lay between the germline ends. Germline V gene lookup returns CDR1 SGHDN and CDR2 FVKESK. The CDR3 runs 17 residues.

Here the CDR3 reads CASSLATPGQRSSYEQYF. In nucleotides, the CDR3 is TGTGCCAGCAGCTTAGCTACTCCGGGACAGAGGAGCTCCTACGAGCAGTACTTC. The V gene is TRBV7-6, the J gene TRBJ2-7; TRBD1 aligns across 7 bases. The CDR3 is 18 residues long. With V trimmed by 0 bases and J by 0 bases, 11 bases remained unmatched. From germline, CDR1 is SGHVS and CDR2 FNYEAQ.

The chain has TRBV6-1 and TRBJ2-3, with D tentatively TRBD2 (5 bases). V was clipped by 2 bases and J by 2 bases, with 14 bases between them. CDR3 size: 16 residues. From germline, CDR1 is MNHNS and CDR2 SASEGT. CDR3 DNA: TGTGCCAGCAGTGAAAGTCTAGCCCCCCTCACAGATACGCAGTATTTT. This gives the protein CASSESLAPLTDTQYF.

The genes are TRBV5-4 and TRBJ2-1, with TRBD2 identical over 10 bases. V gave up 3 bases and J gave up 7 bases; unmatched junction bases: 7. Germline CDR1 and CDR2: SGHNT and YYREEE (reference sequence). The CDR3 runs 15 residues. The CDR3 loop is CASSSGTSEGNEQFF. CDR3 DNA: TGTGCCAGCAGCTCCGGGACTAGCGAAGGGAATGAGCAGTTCTTC.